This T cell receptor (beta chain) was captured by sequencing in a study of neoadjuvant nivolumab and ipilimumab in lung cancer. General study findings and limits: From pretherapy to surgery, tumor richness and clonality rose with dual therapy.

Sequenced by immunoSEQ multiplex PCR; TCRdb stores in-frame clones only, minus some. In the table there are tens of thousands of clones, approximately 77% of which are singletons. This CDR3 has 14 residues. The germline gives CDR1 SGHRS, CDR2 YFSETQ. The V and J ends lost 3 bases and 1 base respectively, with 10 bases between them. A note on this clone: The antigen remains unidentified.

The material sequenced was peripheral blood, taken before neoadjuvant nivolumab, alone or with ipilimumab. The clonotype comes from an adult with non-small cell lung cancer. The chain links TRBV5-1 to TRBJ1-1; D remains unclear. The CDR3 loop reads CASSSDGRNTEAFF. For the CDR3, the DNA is TGCGCCAGCAGCTCGGACGGACGGAACACTGAAGCTTTCTTT.